The source of this T cell receptor beta chain is a study of blood T cell repertoires in COVID-19. Across the whole study: The United States, Italy and Spain provided the acute and convalescent COVID-19 samples.

Germline CDR1 is SGHRS and CDR2 is YFSETQ. The CDR3 is 16 amino acids. V was clipped by 0 bases and J by 3 bases, with 15 bases between them. Original processing methods: Reference gene primer amplification gave estimated nucleated cell counts. Repertoires were generated with immunoSEQ multiplex PCR, while TCRdb's copy carries only in-frame clones and drops some. V and J calls and clone size are as listed in that table; D and trimming were resolved from the DNA. Altogether a few hundred thousand clones are present, 88% being singletons, with the ten largest covering about 0.99%. Sample: peripheral blood. The chain employs TRBV5-1 and TRBJ1-2, with a possible D match to TRBD1 (6 bases). The receptor was derived from a woman between 35 and 50 years old who had recovered from COVID-19. CDR3 in DNA: TGCGCCAGCAGCTTGGGTAACAGGGAGAGACACTATGGCTACACCTTC. Translating gives CASSLGNRERHYGYTF.